The T cell receptor beta chain under discussion was sequenced for a study of blood T cells in healthy people across ages. Study observations and caveats: The donors' CMV status was not determined, possibly confounding changes in expanded clonotypes.

This clonotype has a handful of counts. Antigen unknown. The use of a sample-barcoded 5' primer and a J-beta primer mix characterized a second PCR of about 7 to 12 cycles. TCRdb reprocessed the 5' RACE reads via MiXCR and lists one record per CDR3 protein. Of some 760,000 distinct CDR3 sequences in the sample, 25% were seen once. These data were likewise used in another study, on T cells of mothers and their children. This second report adds: Every mother produced more than 8.5 million TCR beta CDR3 reads, whereas every child provided 2.5 million to 3.5 million.

Sequencing input: blood. The receptor's source is a boy younger than 18 in good health.

The CDR3 reads CSARALPRGLNEKLFF. The CDR3 nucleotides are TGCAGTGCTAGAGCCCTCCCGAGGGGCCTAAATGAAAAACTGTTTTTT. V is TRBV20-1 and J is TRBJ1-4, with TRBD1 as a possible D gene (5 bases). The CDR3 consists of 16 residues. CDR1 and CDR2 (germline): DFQATT, SNEGSKA (reference sequence). Trimming took 1 base from V and 5 from J, leaving 17 bases between them.